Shown below are 28 T cell receptor beta chains from a single sample sequenced in a study of graft-versus-host responses after intestinal transplantation. Clones were sequenced by immunoSEQ multiplex PCR, and TCRdb holds only the in-frame ones, with some missing. The sample holds around 25,000 clones, about 39% seen once. The material sequenced was alloreactive CD4+ T cells from a mixed lymphocyte reaction culture, taken before intestinal transplant. Noted subset: CFSE-low proliferating T cells sorted from approximately six-day pre-transplant mixed lymphocyte reaction (GvH or HvG direction). These receptors were obtained from a human patient who received an intestinal transplant.

This clone appeared a few times. The rearrangement links TRBV28 to TRBJ1-5; no definite D call. There are 11 residues in the CDR3. V was shortened by 6 bases and J by 7 bases, with 7 bases between the two germline ends. Germline V CDR1 and CDR2: MDHEN, SYDVKM. This chain's CDR3 is CASSLRQPQHF. CDR3 coding DNA: TGTGCCAGCAGCCTGCGACAGCCCCAGCATTTT.

This chain links TRBV2 with TRBJ2-3; weak D call: TRBD2 (6 bases). Per germline, CDR1 SNHLY and CDR2 FYNNEI. This CDR3 spans 15 amino acids. Deletions cut 3 bases from V and 0 bases from J, with 10 bases between. CDR3: CASSDLGGSTDTQYF. CDR3 nucleotides: TGTGCCAGCAGTGACCTGGGGGGTAGCACAGATACGCAGTATTTT.

This clone was counted between two and nine times. The chain is built from TRBV7-2 and TRBJ2-3; D uncertain. The V and J ends lost 1 base and 0 bases respectively, with 14 bases between them. This CDR3 has 17 amino acids. The germline CDR1 and CDR2 sequences are SGHTA and FQGNSA. DNA of the CDR3: TGTGCCAGCAGCTTAGTTTATATTCTTGTAAGCACAGATACGCAGTATTTT. The encoded protein is CASSLVYILVSTDTQYF. The full variable domain, its missing parts supplied by reference TRBV7-2 and TRBJ2-3, is GAGVSQSPSNKVTEKGKDVELRCDPISGHTALYWYRQSLGQGLEFLIYFQGNSAPDKSGLPSDRFSAERTGGSVSTLTIQRTQQEDSAVYLCASSLVYILVSTDTQYFGPGTRLTVL.

This clone was seen only a few times. The rearrangement uses TRBV7-2 and TRBJ1-3; D gene uncertain. The CDR3 runs to 16 residues. V lost 1 base and J lost 0, with 10 bases in between. Germline CDR1 and CDR2: SGHTA and FQGNSA. The CDR3 here is CASSLGGGYSGNTIYF. CDR3 coding DNA: TGTGCCAGCAGCTTAGGTGGCGGATACTCTGGAAACACCATATATTTT.

The V gene is TRBV4-1, the J gene TRBJ1-1; no reliable D call. Germline CDR1 reads MGHRA; CDR2 reads YSYEKL. CDR3 length: 15 residues. V gave up 3 bases and J gave up 1 base, with 12 bases separating them. In DNA, the CDR3 is TGCGCCAGCAGCCACCCCTCGGCGGGGAACACTGAAGCTTTCTTT. Its translation is CASSHPSAGNTEAFF.

This chain links TRBV15 with TRBJ2-5, with 13 bases that match TRBD2. CDR1 LNHNV and CDR2 YYDKDF come from the germline V gene (reference sequence). The CDR3 sequence is 15 residues long. V lost 4 bases, J lost 5 bases, and 4 bases stayed unmatched. CDR3 in amino acids: CATSMGLAGSETQYF. CDR3 DNA sequence: TGTGCCACCAGCATGGGACTAGCGGGGTCGGAGACCCAGTACTTC.

J is TRBJ1-1 and V is TRBV30; 10 bases match TRBD1. The junction had 11 bases not matched to a gene; V was cut back by 5 bases and J by 5 bases. CDR1 is GTSNPN and CDR2 is SVGIG in the germline V gene (reference sequence). The CDR3 has 15 amino acids. CDR3 sequence: CAWFTPGQGKTEAFF. The CDR3 DNA is TGTGCCTGGTTCACCCCGGGACAGGGGAAGACTGAAGCTTTCTTT. Full variable domain (missing parts from reference TRBV30 and TRBJ1-1): SQTIHQWPATLVQPVGSPLSLECTVEGTSNPNLYWYRQAAGRGLQLLFYSVGIGQISSEVPQNLSASRPQDRQFILSSKKLLLSDSGFYLCAWFTPGQGKTEAFFGQGTRLTVV.

The V and J genes are TRBV18 and TRBJ2-3; 7 positions agree with TRBD2. The CDR3 runs to 16 residues. Germline V gives CDR1 KGHSH, CDR2 LQKENI. V shed 1 base and J 5 bases; nucleotides not matched to a gene: 9. The CDR3 loop is CASSPQSAGVVDTQYF. CDR3 bases: TGTGCCAGCTCACCACAGTCTGCGGGAGTAGTAGATACGCAGTATTTT.

The rearrangement uses TRBV30 and TRBJ1-2; the D gene is possibly TRBD1 (5 bases). This CDR3 has 13 residues. V lost 1 base, J lost 4 bases, and 10 bases lay in between. CDR1 is GTSNPN and CDR2 is SVGIG in the germline V gene (reference sequence). In DNA, the CDR3 is TGTGCCTGGAGTGCAGGGCAGAGCTATGGCTACACCTTC. Its protein product is CAWSAGQSYGYTF.

This clone has a handful of counts. The rearrangement joins TRBV6-5 to TRBJ2-5, with D possibly being TRBD2 (5 bases). The CDR3 has 12 amino acids. V was shortened by 6 bases and J by 4 bases, with 9 bases between the two germline ends. Per the germline V gene, CDR1 is MNHEY and CDR2 is SVGAGI. As DNA, the CDR3 is TGTGCCAGCAGCCCCAGCGGAGAGACCCAGTACTTC. Translated, it gives CASSPSGETQYF.

The V call is TRBV28, the J call TRBJ1-2; D might be TRBD1 (5 bases). The CDR3 has 13 amino acids. Germline lookup yields CDR1 MDHEN and CDR2 SYDVKM. The germline V and J ends were trimmed by 5 bases and 8 bases, with 15 bases remaining between them. The CDR3 coding sequence is TGTGCCAGCAGTCCGGACACCCTCCGGGGCTACACCTTC. Translating gives CASSPDTLRGYTF.

The gene calls are TRBV18 and TRBJ2-1, with a possible D match to TRBD2 (5 bases). Germline CDR1 is KGHSH and CDR2 is LQKENI. Trimming shortened V by 1 base and J by 3 bases, and 16 bases separated the two germline ends. The CDR3 sequence is 17 residues long. The CDR3 is CASSPRSGFGSYNEQFF. The CDR3 DNA reads as TGTGCCAGCTCACCACGGTCAGGCTTTGGGAGCTACAATGAGCAGTTCTTC.

V usage is TRBV19 and J usage is TRBJ1-5, with D tentatively TRBD1 (6 bases). Trimming pared 4 bases from V and 4 bases from J, leaving 23 bases between. CDR3 size: 18 residues. The germline CDR1 and CDR2 sequences are LNHDA and SQIVND (reference sequence). The CDR3 coding sequence is TGTGCCAGTAGTAAACAAGGGTGGACAGCCTGGGGTAATCAGCCCCAGCATTTT. This codes for CASSKQGWTAWGNQPQHF.

This clone was picked up a small number of times. J is TRBJ1-4 and V is TRBV28, with unresolved D. The ends were cut back, 4 bases at V and 13 bases at J, with 28 bases in the middle. The CDR3 has 17 residues. Per the germline V gene, CDR1 is MDHEN and CDR2 is SYDVKM. The CDR3 sequence is CASSSVIYYQAEVALFF. CDR3 nucleotide sequence: TGTGCCAGCAGTTCCGTTATTTATTATCAGGCTGAAGTGGCACTGTTTTTT.

The V gene is TRBV10-1, the J gene TRBJ2-1, with 13 positions matching TRBD2. V lost 6 bases to trimming and J lost 10 bases; unmatched junction nucleotides: 6. The CDR3 has 14 amino acids. Germline V gives CDR1 WNHNN, CDR2 SYGVQD (reference sequence). The CDR3 DNA follows: TGCGCCAGCAGCAGGACTAGCGGGAGAAAGGAGCAGTTCTTC. Translation: CASSRTSGRKEQFF.

The V and J genes are TRBV27 and TRBJ1-2; TRBD1 is a possible D gene (6 bases). This CDR3 spans 14 amino acids. Germline V lookup: CDR1 MNHEY, CDR2 SMNVEV (reference sequence). V was trimmed by 4 bases and J by 8 bases, leaving 17 bases between them. For the CDR3, the DNA is TGTGCCAGCAGTTCAAACAGGGTACCAAGGGGCTACACCTTC. Translation gives CASSSNRVPRGYTF.

This clone was seen a few times. This chain uses TRBV2 with TRBJ2-1, with 7 bases identical to TRBD2. Germline CDR1 SNHLY, CDR2 FYNNEI. Losses at the gene ends were 2 bases for V and 1 base for J; bases not matched to a gene: 2. The CDR3 has 15 residues. The CDR3 DNA reads TGTGCCAGCAGTGAAACTAGCGCGTCCTACAATGAGCAGTTCTTC. The encoded protein is CASSETSASYNEQFF.

This chain joins TRBV9 and TRBJ2-3; possibly TRBD2 for D (6 bases). V was pared by 0 bases and J by 4 bases, with 15 bases between. The CDR3 extends over 16 amino acids. Germline lookup yields CDR1 SGDLS and CDR2 YYNGEE. CDR3 amino acids: CASSVGGGWGADTQYF. In DNA, the CDR3 is TGTGCCAGCAGCGTAGGTGGAGGGTGGGGGGCAGATACGCAGTATTTT.

This clone was seen only a few times. This chain connects TRBV19 to TRBJ2-5; TRBD2 might be the D (5 bases). The germline V gene has CDR1 LNHDA and CDR2 SQIVND (reference sequence). The CDR3 totals 14 residues. Deletions cut 2 bases from V and 2 bases from J, with 9 bases between. The chain's CDR3 is CASSISRTQETQYF. Here the CDR3 DNA reads TGTGCCAGTAGTATATCAAGGACTCAAGAGACCCAGTACTTC.

This clone was detected a few times. J is TRBJ1-6 and V is TRBV7-8; no clear D. Trimming pared 0 bases from V and 9 bases from J, leaving 3 bases between. The CDR3 sequence is 12 residues long. The germline V gene has CDR1 SGHVS and CDR2 FQNEAQ. The DNA of the CDR3 is TGTGCCAGCAGCTTAGCGGCTTCACCCCTCCACTTT. Its translation: CASSLAASPLHF.

This rearrangement joins TRBV4-1 to TRBJ2-5, with a tentative D call TRBD1 (6 bases). The end of the DNA aligns better with TRBJ2-7, so the J call may be wrong. The CDR3 length is 14 residues. Germline CDR1 is MGHRA and CDR2 is YSYEKL. CDR3: CASSFSTGSYEQYF. Here the CDR3 DNA reads TGCGCCAGCAGCTTTTCGACAGGCTCCTACGAGCAGTACTTC.

The V and J genes are TRBV19 and TRBJ1-2; D gene unclear. This CDR3 comprises 12 residues. Germline lookup yields CDR1 LNHDA and CDR2 SQIVND (reference sequence). V shed 4 bases and J shed 6 bases, with 9 bases lying between them. In DNA form, the CDR3 reads TGTGCCAGTAGTAGGGCAGCTCATGGCTACACCTTC. It codes for CASSRAAHGYTF.

The V and J genes are TRBV10-1 and TRBJ2-3, with TRBD2 as a possible D gene (5 bases). V dropped 10 bases and J dropped 7 bases, with 18 bases sitting between them. This CDR3 has 13 residues. The germline CDR1 and CDR2 sequences are WNHNN and SYGVQD (reference sequence). The CDR3 is CATTKISAYTQYF. The CDR3 DNA reads as TGCGCCACCACAAAGATTAGCGCCTATACGCAGTATTTT.

The V gene is TRBV6-5, the J gene TRBJ2-7, with 8 bases that match TRBD2. V gave up 6 bases and J gave up 3 bases; unmatched junction bases: 10. Germline V gives CDR1 MNHEY, CDR2 SVGAGI. The CDR3 consists of 15 residues. CDR3 in DNA: TGTGCCAGCAGAACTACTAGCGGCGTTGGCTACGAGCAGTACTTC. Amino acids: CASRTTSGVGYEQYF.

This clone was counted between two and nine times. The V and J genes are TRBV30 and TRBJ1-6; perhaps TRBD1 as D (6 bases). This CDR3 contains 13 residues. Germline V gene data show CDR1 as GTSNPN and CDR2 as SVGIG (reference sequence). CDR3 residues: CALTTGPYSPLHF. CDR3 bases: TGTGCGTTAACGACAGGCCCTTATTCACCCCTCCACTTT.

The genes are TRBV29-1 and TRBJ2-7; the D gene is possibly TRBD2 (6 bases). Germline values: CDR1 SQVTM, CDR2 ANQGSEA. Trimming took off 6 bases at V and 7 bases at J, with 13 bases between the two ends. The CDR3 length is 11 residues. The CDR3 nucleotides read TGCAGCGTCGGCGGGGCGGGGGAGCAGTACTTC. Its translation is CSVGGAGEQYF.

The chain recombines TRBV13 with TRBJ2-3, with a tentative D call TRBD1 (6 bases). V lost 5 bases, J lost 0 bases, and 9 bases lay in between. This CDR3 region has 14 residues. Germline CDR1 reads PRHDT; CDR2 reads FYEKMQ (reference sequence). The CDR3, as DNA: TGTGCCAGCAGCCCCGGACAGAGCACAGATACGCAGTATTTT. This translates into CASSPGQSTDTQYF.

DNA of the CDR3: TGTGCCAGCAGAATAAGCGGGAGCTCCTACGAGCAGTACTTC. The encoded protein is CASRISGSSYEQYF. This chain uses TRBV6-5 with TRBJ2-7, with 8 bases fitting TRBD2. The V and J ends lost 6 bases and 0 bases, in that order; junction bases with no gene match: 4. This CDR3 contains 14 residues. Germline CDR1 reads MNHEY; CDR2 reads SVGAGI.